This TCR beta chain was documented in a study of blood T cell repertoires in COVID-19. Study information: Material from acute and convalescent COVID-19 was sourced from the United States, Italy and Spain. In each case, the material was cDNA or gDNA derived from T cells, B-cell-depleted T cells, or PBMCs.

Original methodology: Amplification with reference gene primers provided the estimates of nucleated cell counts. This table comes from immunoSEQ multiplex PCR, and its TCRdb copy is limited to in-frame clones, with some not included. Clone size and the V and J calls come from that table; the DNA yielded D and trimming. This sample has about 190,000 clones, with roughly 73% found just once. V lost 6 bases and J 0 bases, leaving 15 bases between the germline ends. The CDR3 runs to 17 residues. Per the germline V gene, CDR1 is KGHSH and CDR2 is LQKENI. The sample consisted of peripheral blood. The source is a woman older than 75 with active or convalescent COVID-19. V and J are TRBV18 and TRBJ1-6, with unresolved D. CDR3 loop: CASSPGLKSSYNSPLHF. For the CDR3, the DNA is TGTGCCAGCTCCCCCGGACTGAAAAGCTCCTATAATTCACCCCTCCACTTT.